A single sample gave rise to the 16 T cell receptor beta chains below, sequenced in a study of OX40 agonist ivuxolimab in advanced cancers. Produced via immunoSEQ multiplex PCR; TCRdb's table is partial and in-frame only. Among 43,000 or so clones, about 90% were seen once, and the ten largest hold 35%. Sequences were derived from CD4+ or CD8+ T cells sorted from blood, sampled in a trial of the OX40 agonist ivuxolimab. All receptors come from an adult with an advanced solid tumor such as melanoma, head and neck, liver or kidney cancer.

This clone showed up just a few times. V usage is TRBV30 and J usage is TRBJ1-1; D is ambiguous. The CDR3 runs 11 residues. The V gene's germline CDR1 is GTSNPN and CDR2 SVGIG (reference sequence). Trimming left V 2 bases short and J 5 bases short, with 6 bases between. CDR3 sequence: CAWSRETEAFF. In DNA form, the CDR3 reads TGTGCCTGGAGTCGGGAAACTGAAGCTTTCTTT.

The J gene is TRBJ2-2, the V gene TRBV5-8; 8 bases fit TRBD1. Germline V gene sequence: CDR1 SGHTS, CDR2 YDEGEE. The J segment lost 5 bases and the V segment lost 4 bases, leaving 7 bases of the junction unmatched. The CDR3 has 15 residues. The DNA for the CDR3 is TGTGCCAGCAGCCCCGGACAGGGACGGACCGGGGAGCTGTTTTTT. Protein product: CASSPGQGRTGELFF.

This chain links TRBV4-1 with TRBJ1-2; TRBD1 aligns across 8 bases. Trimming took 3 bases from V and 2 from J; bases not matched to a gene: 8. The CDR3 contains 16 residues. CDR1 and CDR2 from the germline V gene are MGHRA and YSYEKL. CDR3 protein: CASSQPDRGLNYGYTF. The CDR3 bases are TGCGCCAGCAGCCAGCCTGACAGGGGCCTAAACTATGGCTACACCTTC.

The chain is built from TRBV29-1 and TRBJ1-2, with no clear D. Germline CDR1 and CDR2: SQVTM and ANQGSEA. CDR3 length equals 13 residues. V lost 3 bases, J lost 2 bases, and 10 bases lay in between. CDR3 coding DNA: TGCAGCGTTGAGGGCAGAGCGAACTATGGCTACACCTTC. Its translation: CSVEGRANYGYTF.

CDR3 amino acids: CAIKKGRANYNEQFF. The CDR3 DNA follows: TGTGCCATCAAAAAGGGGCGTGCCAATTACAATGAGCAGTTCTTC. The chain carries TRBV7-2 and TRBJ2-1; the D gene is possibly TRBD1 (5 bases). Per the germline V gene, CDR1 is SGHTA and CDR2 is FQGNSA. The CDR3 runs to 15 residues. The V end lost 10 bases, the J end lost 4 bases, and 20 bases lay between the germline ends.

This chain links TRBV27 with TRBJ1-6; 9 bases line up with TRBD1. V lost 6 bases to trimming and J lost 7 bases; unmatched junction nucleotides: 7. This CDR3 has 15 amino acids. Germline V gene data show CDR1 as MNHEY and CDR2 as SMNVEV (reference sequence). The CDR3 DNA is TGTGCCAGCAGGCCACAGGGGGCGGACAATTCACCCCTCCACTTT. This encodes CASRPQGADNSPLHF.

This chain's CDR3 is CASSALDGGGQETQYF. DNA for the CDR3: TGTGCCAGCAGCGCTTTGGACGGGGGGGGACAAGAGACCCAGTACTTC. This rearrangement joins TRBV9 to TRBJ2-5; 8 nucleotides line up with TRBD2. This CDR3 comprises 16 residues. The germline V gene encodes CDR1 SGDLS and CDR2 YYNGEE. The ends lost 3 bases at V and 2 bases at J; junction bases unmatched: 9. Filled out from reference TRBV9 and TRBJ2-5, the complete variable domain reads DSGVTQTPKHLITATGQRVTLRCSPRSGDLSVYWYQQSLDQGLQFLIQYYNGEERAKGNILERFSAQQFPDLHSELNLSSLELGDSALYFCASSALDGGGQETQYFGPGTRLLVL.

This rearrangement joins TRBV2 to TRBJ2-5; D possibly corresponds to TRBD2 (5 bases). The V gene's germline CDR1 is SNHLY and CDR2 FYNNEI. V dropped 3 bases and J dropped 1 base, with 12 bases sitting between them. The CDR3 length is 15 residues. The CDR3 region has the DNA TGTGCCAGCAGTGAGGGAGACCGCCGCCAAGAGACCCAGTACTTC. Its protein product is CASSEGDRRQETQYF.

The chain uses TRBV5-4 and TRBJ2-2, with 9 bases lining up with TRBD1. Germline V gives CDR1 SGHNT, CDR2 YYREEE (reference sequence). The CDR3 extends over 13 amino acids. The CDR3 here is CALQGANTGELFF. The CDR3 DNA reads as TGTGCTCTACAGGGGGCCAACACCGGGGAGCTGTTTTTT.

The gene calls are TRBV7-8 and TRBJ2-7; 10 positions agree with TRBD1. This CDR3 is built from 14 residues. J lost 2 bases, V lost 4 bases, and 2 bases had no gene match. Germline V gene data show CDR1 as SGHVS and CDR2 as FQNEAQ. CDR3 sequence (DNA): TGTGCCAGCAGCTCCGGGACAGGGGCCTACGAGCAGTACTTC. Amino acids: CASSSGTGAYEQYF.

This rearrangement joins TRBV6-6 to TRBJ2-2; 9 bases match TRBD2. Germline V gives CDR1 MNHNY, CDR2 SVGAGI (reference sequence). This CDR3 has 15 amino acids. The V segment lost 7 bases and the J segment 0 bases; nucleotides outside the gene matches: 3. The chain's CDR3 is CASIIAGANTGELFF. The CDR3 DNA reads as TGTGCCAGCATTATAGCGGGAGCGAACACCGGGGAGCTGTTTTTT.

V usage is TRBV11-2 and J usage is TRBJ2-4; possibly TRBD2 for D (6 bases). The V end lost 6 bases, the J end lost 0 bases, and 12 bases lay between the germline ends. Looked up from germline, CDR1 is SGHAT and CDR2 is FQNNGV. The CDR3 is 15 amino acids. The DNA for the CDR3 is TGTGCCAGCAGGGACGGAGGGGCAGCCAAAAACATTCAGTACTTC. Translated: CASRDGGAAKNIQYF.

The chain uses TRBV6-5 and TRBJ2-7, with 11 bases that match TRBD2. The CDR3 is 14 residues long. CDR1 MNHEY and CDR2 SVGAGI come from the germline V gene. V lost 11 bases, J lost 2 bases, and 8 bases stayed unmatched. CDR3 sequence (DNA): TGTGCCTCTGACCTAGCGGGGGGAACCTACGAGCAGTACTTC. This codes for CASDLAGGTYEQYF.

The rearrangement joins TRBV19 to TRBJ2-1, with 7 bases identical to TRBD2. Germline loops: CDR1 LNHDA, CDR2 SQIVND (reference sequence). This CDR3 region has 17 residues. V trimming: 6 bases; J trimming: 0 bases; junction bases outside the gene matches: 11. The CDR3 loop is CASRLRLAASSYNEQFF. The CDR3 DNA reads as TGTGCCAGTAGGTTGAGACTAGCAGCGAGCTCCTACAATGAGCAGTTCTTC.

The chain employs TRBV7-9 and TRBJ2-7; D is unclear. The V and J ends lost 2 bases and 5 bases respectively, with 4 bases between them. Germline CDR1 reads SEHNR; CDR2 reads FQNEAQ (reference sequence). The CDR3 spans 11 residues. The CDR3 region has the DNA TGTGCCAGCAGCTTATTACACGAGCAGTACTTC. Translating it yields CASSLLHEQYF.

This clone was picked up a small number of times. The chain has TRBV12-5 and TRBJ1-5, with a weak D call TRBD1 (5 bases). Germline loops: CDR1 LGHNT, CDR2 FRNRAP. The CDR3 is 13 amino acids. Trimming cost V 6 bases and J 9 bases, with 15 bases left between them. The CDR3 DNA reads as TGTGCTAGTGGGCAGGGTTCCGGATTGCCCCAGCATTTT. The encoded protein is CASGQGSGLPQHF.